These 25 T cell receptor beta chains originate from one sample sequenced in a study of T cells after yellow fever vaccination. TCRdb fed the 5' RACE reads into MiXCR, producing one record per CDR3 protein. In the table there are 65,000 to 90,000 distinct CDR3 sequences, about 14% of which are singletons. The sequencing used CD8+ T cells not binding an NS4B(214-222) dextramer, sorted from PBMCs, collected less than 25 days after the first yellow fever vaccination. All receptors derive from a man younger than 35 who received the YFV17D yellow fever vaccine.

The CDR3 region has the DNA TGCAGCGTTGAACTGTCTATCTACACCGGGGAGCTGTTTTTT. Its translation: CSVELSIYTGELFF. The rearrangement links TRBV29-1 to TRBJ2-2; D remains ambiguous. The CDR3 runs 14 residues. Trimming stripped 2 bases from V and 3 bases from J, with 10 bases between. Germline CDR1 and CDR2: SQVTM and ANQGSEA.

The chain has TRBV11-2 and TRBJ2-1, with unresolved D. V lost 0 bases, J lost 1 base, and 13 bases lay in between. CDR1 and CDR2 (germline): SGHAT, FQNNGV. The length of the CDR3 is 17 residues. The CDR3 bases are TGTGCCAGCAGCTTAGATAATCCGGATAGTTCCTACAATGAGCAGTTCTTC. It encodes CASSLDNPDSSYNEQFF.

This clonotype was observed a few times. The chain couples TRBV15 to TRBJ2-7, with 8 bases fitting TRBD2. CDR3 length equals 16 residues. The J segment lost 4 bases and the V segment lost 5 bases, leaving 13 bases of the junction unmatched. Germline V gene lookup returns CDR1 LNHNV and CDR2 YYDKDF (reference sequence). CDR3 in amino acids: CATSLDSGGGKYEQYF. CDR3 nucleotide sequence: TGTGCCACCAGCCTCGACTCGGGCGGGGGGAAATACGAGCAGTACTTC.

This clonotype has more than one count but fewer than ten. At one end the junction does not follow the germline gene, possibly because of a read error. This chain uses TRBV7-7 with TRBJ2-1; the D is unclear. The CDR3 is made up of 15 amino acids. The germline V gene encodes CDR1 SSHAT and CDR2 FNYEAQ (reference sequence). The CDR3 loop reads CASSNGVEPYNEQFF. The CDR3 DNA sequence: TGTGCTAGCAGCAACGGAGTAGAACCCTACAATGAGCAGTTCTTC. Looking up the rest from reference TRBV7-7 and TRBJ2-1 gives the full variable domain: GAGVSQSPRYKVTKRGQDVTLRCDPISSHATLYWYQQALGQGPEFLTYFNYEAQPDKSGLPSDRFSAERPEGSISTLTIQRTEQRDSAMYRCASSNGVEPYNEQFFGPGTRLTVL.

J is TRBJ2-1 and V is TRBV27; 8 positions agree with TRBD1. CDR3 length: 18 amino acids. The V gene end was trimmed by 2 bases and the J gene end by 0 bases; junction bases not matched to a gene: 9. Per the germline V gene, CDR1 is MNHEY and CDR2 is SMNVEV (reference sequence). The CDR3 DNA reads TGTGCCAGCAGTTTAACCACACAGGGGGAGGACTCCTACAATGAGCAGTTCTTC. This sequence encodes CASSLTTQGEDSYNEQFF.

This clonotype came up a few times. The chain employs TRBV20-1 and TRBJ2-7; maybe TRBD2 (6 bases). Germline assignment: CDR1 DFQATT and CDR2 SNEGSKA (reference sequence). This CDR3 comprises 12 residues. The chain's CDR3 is CSAGGFRNEQYF. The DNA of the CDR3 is TGCAGCGCAGGAGGGTTCCGGAACGAGCAGTACTTC.

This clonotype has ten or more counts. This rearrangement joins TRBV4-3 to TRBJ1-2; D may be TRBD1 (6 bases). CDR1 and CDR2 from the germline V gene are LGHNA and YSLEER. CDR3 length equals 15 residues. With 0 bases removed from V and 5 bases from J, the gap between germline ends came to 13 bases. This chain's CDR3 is CASSQDTGSLYGYTF. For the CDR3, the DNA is TGCGCCAGCAGCCAAGATACAGGGTCTTTGTATGGCTACACCTTC.

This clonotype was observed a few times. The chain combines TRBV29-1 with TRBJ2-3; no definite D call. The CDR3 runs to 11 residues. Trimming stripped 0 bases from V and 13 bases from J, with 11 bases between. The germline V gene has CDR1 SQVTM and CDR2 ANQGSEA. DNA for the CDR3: TGCAGCGTTGAAGATCTGATTGACGAGTATTTT. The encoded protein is CSVEDLIDEYF.

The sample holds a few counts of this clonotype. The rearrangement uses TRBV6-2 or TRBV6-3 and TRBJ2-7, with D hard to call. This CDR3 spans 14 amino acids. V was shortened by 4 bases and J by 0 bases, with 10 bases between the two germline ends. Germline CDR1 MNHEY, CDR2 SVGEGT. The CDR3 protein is CASSSGISSYEQYF. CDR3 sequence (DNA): TGTGCCAGCAGTTCAGGAATCTCCTCCTACGAGCAGTACTTC.

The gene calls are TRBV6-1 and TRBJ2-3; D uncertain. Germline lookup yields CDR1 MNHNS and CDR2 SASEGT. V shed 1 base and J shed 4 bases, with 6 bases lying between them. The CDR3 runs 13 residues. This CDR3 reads CASSEGDPDTQYF. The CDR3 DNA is TGTGCCAGCAGTGAAGGGGATCCAGATACGCAGTATTTT.

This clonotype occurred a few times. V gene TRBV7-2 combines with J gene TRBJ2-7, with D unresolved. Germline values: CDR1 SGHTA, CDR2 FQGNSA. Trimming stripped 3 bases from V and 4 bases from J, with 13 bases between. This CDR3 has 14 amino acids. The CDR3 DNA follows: TGTGCCAGCAGCTTTCATGGCGGAACTTACGAGCAGTACGTC. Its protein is CASSFHGGTYEQYV.

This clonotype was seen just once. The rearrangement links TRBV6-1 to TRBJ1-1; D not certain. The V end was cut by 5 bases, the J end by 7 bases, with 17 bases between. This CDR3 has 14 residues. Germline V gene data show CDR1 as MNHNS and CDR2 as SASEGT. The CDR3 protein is CASSRHVLNNEAFF. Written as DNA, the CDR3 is TGTGCCAGCAGTCGGCACGTACTTAATAATGAAGCTTTCTTT.

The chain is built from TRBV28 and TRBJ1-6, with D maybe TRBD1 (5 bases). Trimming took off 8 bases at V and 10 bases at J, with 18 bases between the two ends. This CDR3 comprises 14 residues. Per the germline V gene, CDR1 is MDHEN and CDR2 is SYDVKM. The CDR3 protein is CASSPGTPRSPLHF. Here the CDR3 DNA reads TGTGCCAGCTCCCCCGGGACTCCAAGATCACCCCTCCACTTT. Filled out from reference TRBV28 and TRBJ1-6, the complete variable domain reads DVKVTQSSRYLVKRTGEKVFLECVQDMDHENMFWYRQDPGLGLRLIYFSYDVKMKEKGDIPEGYSVSREKKERFSLILESASTNQTSMYLCASSPGTPRSPLHFGNGTRLTVT.

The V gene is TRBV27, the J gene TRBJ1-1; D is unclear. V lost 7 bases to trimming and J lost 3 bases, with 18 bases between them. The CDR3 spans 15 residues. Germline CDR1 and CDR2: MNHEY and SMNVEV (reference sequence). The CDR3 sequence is CASKFPWEEDTEAFF. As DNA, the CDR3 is TGTGCCAGCAAGTTCCCCTGGGAAGAGGACACTGAAGCTTTCTTT.

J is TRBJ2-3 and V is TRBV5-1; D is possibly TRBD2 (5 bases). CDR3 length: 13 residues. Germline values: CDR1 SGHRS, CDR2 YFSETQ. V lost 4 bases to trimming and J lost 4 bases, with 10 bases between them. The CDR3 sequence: CASSTEGSDTQYF. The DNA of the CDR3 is TGCGCCAGCAGCACTGAGGGATCAGATACGCAGTATTTT.

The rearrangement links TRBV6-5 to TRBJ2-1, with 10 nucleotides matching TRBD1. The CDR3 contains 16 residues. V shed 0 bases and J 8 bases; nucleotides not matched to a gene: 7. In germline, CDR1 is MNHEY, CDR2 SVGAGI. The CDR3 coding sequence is TGTGCCAGCAGTTACTCGATTGGACAGGGGGATGATGAGCAGTTCTTC. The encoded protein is CASSYSIGQGDDEQFF.

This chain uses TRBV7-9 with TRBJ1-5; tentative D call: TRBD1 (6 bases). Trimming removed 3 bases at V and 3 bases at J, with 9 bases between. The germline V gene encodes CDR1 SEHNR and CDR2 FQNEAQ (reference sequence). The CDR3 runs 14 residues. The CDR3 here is CASSLGASNQPQHF. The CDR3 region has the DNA TGTGCCAGCAGCTTGGGGGCCTCCAATCAGCCCCAGCATTTT. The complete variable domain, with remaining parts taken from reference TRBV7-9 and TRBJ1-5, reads DTGVSQNPRHKITKRGQNVTFRCDPISEHNRLYWYRQTLGQGPEFLTYFQNEAQLEKSRLLSDRFSAERPKGSFSTLEIQRTEQGDSAMYLCASSLGASNQPQHFGDGTRLSIL.

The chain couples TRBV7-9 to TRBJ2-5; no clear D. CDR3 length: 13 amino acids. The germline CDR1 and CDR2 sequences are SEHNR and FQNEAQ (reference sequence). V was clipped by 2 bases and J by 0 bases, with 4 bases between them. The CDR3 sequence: CASSLKDQETQYF. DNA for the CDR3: TGTGCCAGCAGCTTAAAGGACCAAGAGACCCAGTACTTC.

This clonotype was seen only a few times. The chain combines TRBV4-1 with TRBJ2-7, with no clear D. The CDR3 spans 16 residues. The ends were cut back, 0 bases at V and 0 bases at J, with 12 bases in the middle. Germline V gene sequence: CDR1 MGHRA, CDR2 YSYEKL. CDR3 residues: CASSQERVGNSYEQYF. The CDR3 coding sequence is TGCGCCAGCAGCCAAGAACGGGTCGGTAACTCCTACGAGCAGTACTTC.

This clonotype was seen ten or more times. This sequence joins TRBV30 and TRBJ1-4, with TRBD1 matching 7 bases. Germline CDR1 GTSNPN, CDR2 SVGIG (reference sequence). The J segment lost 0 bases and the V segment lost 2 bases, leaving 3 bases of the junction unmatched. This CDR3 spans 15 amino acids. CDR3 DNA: TGTGCCTGGAGTTTTACAGGGGCAACTAATGAAAAACTGTTTTTT. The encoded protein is CAWSFTGATNEKLFF.

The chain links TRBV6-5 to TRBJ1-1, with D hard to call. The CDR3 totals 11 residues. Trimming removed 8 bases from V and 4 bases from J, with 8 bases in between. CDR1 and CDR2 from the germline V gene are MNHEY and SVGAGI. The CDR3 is CASGWGTEAFF. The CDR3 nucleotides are TGTGCCAGCGGGTGGGGCACTGAAGCTTTCTTT.

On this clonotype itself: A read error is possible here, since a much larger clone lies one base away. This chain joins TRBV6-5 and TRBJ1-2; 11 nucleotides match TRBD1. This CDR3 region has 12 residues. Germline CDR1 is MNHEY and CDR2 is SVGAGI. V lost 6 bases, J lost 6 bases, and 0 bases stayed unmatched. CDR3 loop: CASRGQGDGYTF. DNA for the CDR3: TGTGCCAGCAGGGGACAGGGGGATGGCTACACCTTC.

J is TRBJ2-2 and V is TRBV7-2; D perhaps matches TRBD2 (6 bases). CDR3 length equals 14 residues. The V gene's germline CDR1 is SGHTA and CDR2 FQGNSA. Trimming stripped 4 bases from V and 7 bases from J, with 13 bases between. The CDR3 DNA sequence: TGTGCCAGCAGCTCCTCTAGCGTGGACGGGGAGCTGTTTTTT. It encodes CASSSSSVDGELFF.

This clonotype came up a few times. The CDR3: CASRSGELDVPYEQYF. The CDR3 DNA reads as TGTGCCAGTAGGTCGGGCGAGTTGGATGTCCCCTACGAGCAGTACTTC. The chain carries TRBV19 and TRBJ2-7; D not resolved. Trimming cost V 6 bases and J 2 bases, with 20 bases left between them. Looked up from germline, CDR1 is LNHDA and CDR2 is SQIVND (reference sequence). CDR3 length: 16 amino acids.

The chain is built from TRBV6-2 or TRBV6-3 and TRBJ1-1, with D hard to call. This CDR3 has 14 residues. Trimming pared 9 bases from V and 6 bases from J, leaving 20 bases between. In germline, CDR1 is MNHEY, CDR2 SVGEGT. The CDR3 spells CASSSRRRGAEAFF. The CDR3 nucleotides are TGTGCCAGTTCGAGTAGGCGGAGAGGTGCTGAAGCTTTCTTT.